A single TCR beta chain is shown here with its context. This record belongs to a study of blood T cell repertoires in COVID-19. CDR3 size: 16 residues. The V and J ends lost 6 bases and 0 bases respectively, with 12 bases between them. Germline V gene data show CDR1 as LNHDA and CDR2 as SQIVND (reference sequence). Original handling: Amplification of reference gene primers provided the estimated nucleated cell counts. Sequencing used immunoSEQ multiplex PCR; TCRdb keeps in-frame clones, though not all of them. The DNA gave D and trimming, while V, J and clone size come from that table. This table holds tens of thousands of clones, 83% found once.

The chain uses TRBV19 and TRBJ2-6, with D maybe TRBD1 (6 bases). The receptor's source is a man in his forties or fifties with acute or convalescent COVID-19. The sequencing input was peripheral blood. The CDR3 region has the DNA TGTGCCAGTAGGGACAGTGCTGACTCTGGGGCCAACGTCCTGACTTTC. Translating it yields CASRDSADSGANVLTF.